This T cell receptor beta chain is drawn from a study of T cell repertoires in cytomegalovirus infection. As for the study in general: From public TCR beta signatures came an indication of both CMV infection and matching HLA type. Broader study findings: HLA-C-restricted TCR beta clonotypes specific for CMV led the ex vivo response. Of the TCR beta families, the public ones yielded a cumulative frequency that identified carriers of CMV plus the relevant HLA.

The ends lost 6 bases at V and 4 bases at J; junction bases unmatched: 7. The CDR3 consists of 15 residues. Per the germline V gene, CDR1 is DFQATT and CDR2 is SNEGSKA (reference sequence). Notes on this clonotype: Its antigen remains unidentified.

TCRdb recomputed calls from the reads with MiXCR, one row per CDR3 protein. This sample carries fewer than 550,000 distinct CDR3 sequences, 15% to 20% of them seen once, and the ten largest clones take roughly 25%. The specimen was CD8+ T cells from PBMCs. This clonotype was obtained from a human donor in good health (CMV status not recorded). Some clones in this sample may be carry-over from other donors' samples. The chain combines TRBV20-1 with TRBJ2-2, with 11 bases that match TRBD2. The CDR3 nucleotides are TGCAGTGCCTTAGGACTAGCGGGTGTCACCGGGGAGCTGTTTTTT. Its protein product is CSALGLAGVTGELFF.